These T cell receptor beta chains were read from a single sample in a study of shared T cell receptors in the human thymus. Produced via immunoSEQ multiplex PCR; TCRdb's table is partial and in-frame only. Among some 760,000 clones listed, approximately 83% were seen once. Another study also made use of these data, one on human thymus T cells.

The material sequenced was thymocytes. These receptors were taken from a girl under three years old with a congenital heart defect. The CDR3 runs from the conserved cysteine through the conserved F or W. The D gene is left open where the match is weak. Clone size is given for some rows only: seen once, a few or many times, or a class if the clone is expanded.

v_gene	j_gene	abundance	d_gene	CDR3nt	CDR3aa
TRBV10-2	TRBJ2-2	-	TRBD2	TGCGCCAGAGCCATAGGACTAGAGCCCGGGGAGCTGTTTTTT	CARAIGLEPGELFF
TRBV6-1	TRBJ1-1	-	-	TGTGCCAGCAGTGACCAACAGGGTCGCTCTAGAGAGAACACTGAAGCTTTCTTT	CASSDQQGRSRENTEAFF
TRBV6-5	TRBJ1-1	-	TRBD1	TGTGCCAGCAGGACAGGGGGCGCGGACACTGAAGCTTTCTTT	CASRTGGADTEAFF
TRBV28	TRBJ2-3	-	TRBD1	TGTGCCAGCAGCCCGTACGACAGGGGGCGCTGGGAAGATACGCAGTATTTT	CASSPYDRGRWEDTQYF
TRBV5-6	TRBJ2-7	-	-	TGTGCCAGCAGCTTGGGGACTCTTTCCTACGAGCAGTACTTC	CASSLGTLSYEQYF
TRBV5-1	TRBJ2-3	-	TRBD1	TGCGCCAGCAGCTTGGCAGGGGGCTGTGGAGATACGCAGTATTTT	CASSLAGGCGDTQYF
TRBV9	TRBJ1-6	-	TRBD1	TGTGCCAGCAGCCAGGACAGGGGATCCTATAATTCACCCCTCCACTTT	CASSQDRGSYNSPLHF
TRBV27	TRBJ1-2	few	-	TGTGCCAGCAGTTCCATTGACAGAGAGGTCCGCTACACCTTC	CASSSIDREVRYTF
TRBV7-9	TRBJ1-4	-	-	TGTGCCAGCAGCTTGCGCTTCCGCGAGAACCTGTTTTTT	CASSLRFRENLFF
TRBV6-1	TRBJ2-3	-	TRBD2	TGTGCCAGCCCGTCTGCGGGGGGGCCGTCAAATACGCAGTATTTT	CASPSAGGPSNTQYF
TRBV5-1	TRBJ1-2	few	-	TGCGCCAGCAGCTCGCATCCTGGGGAGGACGGGACGATCTATGGCTACACCTTC	CASSSHPGEDGTIYGYTF
TRBV27	TRBJ1-4	-	-	TGTGCCAGCAGTGGCTGCAAGGGGGAAAAACTGTTTTTT	CASSGCKGEKLFF
TRBV7-9	TRBJ2-3	-	TRBD1	TGTGCCAGCAGCCGGGACAGACGCACAGATACGCAGTATTTT	CASSRDRRTDTQYF
TRBV11-3	TRBJ2-3	once	TRBD1	TGTGCCAGCAGCTTAGGTCTCCCTGGACAGGGGAACACAGATACGCAGTATTTT	CASSLGLPGQGNTDTQYF
TRBV7-2	TRBJ2-1	once	TRBD2	TGTGCCAGCAGCTCAAGGACTAGCTCCTACAATGAGCAGTTCTTC	CASSSRTSSYNEQFF
TRBV2	TRBJ2-2	-	TRBD2	TGTGCCAGCAGTGAAAGGACTAGCCAAACCGGGGAGCTGTTTTTT	CASSERTSQTGELFF
TRBV11-2	TRBJ2-7	-	-	TGTGCCAGCAGCTTAGACTCCAGGGGATTCCGGGTTTGGTTTGTCTACGAGCAGTACTTC	CASSLDSRGFRVWFVYEQYF
TRBV7-8	TRBJ2-1	-	TRBD2	TGTGCCAGCAGCCACGGGGGGACTAGCGGGGGTCCTAGGAGCTCCTACAATGAGCAGTTCTTC	CASSHGGTSGGPRSSYNEQFF
TRBV5-1	TRBJ1-2	-	TRBD1	TGCGCCAGCAGCCTACCGGTCGGGTGGAACAGGGGGGACTATGGCTACACCTTC	CASSLPVGWNRGDYGYTF
TRBV7-9	TRBJ1-1	-	TRBD1	TGTGCCAGCAGCTCCTGGACAGGGAGGACTGAAGCTTTCTTT	CASSSWTGRTEAFF
TRBV9	TRBJ1-4	-	-	TGTGCCAGCAGTGGAAACCGGGCGGGGGGGCATGAAAAACTGTTTTTT	CASSGNRAGGHEKLFF
TRBV2	TRBJ1-2	once	-	TGTGCCAGCAGTGAAGTAGGTGCCCCGTCGGGGAATGGCTACACCTTC	CASSEVGAPSGNGYTF